The source of this T cell receptor beta chain is a study of graft-versus-host responses after intestinal transplantation. Findings and limits, study-wide: GvH clones were found in recipient marrow; some appeared first in ileum or blood. Across patients carrying graft-donor T cell macrochimerism, allografts held high graft-versus-host to host-versus-graft clonal ratios.

Clones were read by immunoSEQ multiplex PCR, and TCRdb kept only the in-frame ones, dropping some. The profile shows more than 9,500 clones, about 88% of them singletons. The germline V gene encodes CDR1 SQVTM and CDR2 ANQGSEA. The CDR3 length is 17 residues. Trimming left V 0 bases short and J 1 base short, with 19 bases between. Comments on this clone: Its antigen is not identified.

Here the sequenced sample was PBMCs, taken around 290 days after intestinal transplant. This receptor was obtained from a human patient who received an intestinal transplant, so some T cells may come from the graft donor. The gene calls are TRBV29-1 and TRBJ2-7, with D possibly TRBD1 on 6 matching bases. CDR3 in DNA: TGCAGCGTTGAAGATGGGACACGCGCAGGGTTGTCCTACGAGCAGTACTTC. Amino acids: CSVEDGTRAGLSYEQYF.